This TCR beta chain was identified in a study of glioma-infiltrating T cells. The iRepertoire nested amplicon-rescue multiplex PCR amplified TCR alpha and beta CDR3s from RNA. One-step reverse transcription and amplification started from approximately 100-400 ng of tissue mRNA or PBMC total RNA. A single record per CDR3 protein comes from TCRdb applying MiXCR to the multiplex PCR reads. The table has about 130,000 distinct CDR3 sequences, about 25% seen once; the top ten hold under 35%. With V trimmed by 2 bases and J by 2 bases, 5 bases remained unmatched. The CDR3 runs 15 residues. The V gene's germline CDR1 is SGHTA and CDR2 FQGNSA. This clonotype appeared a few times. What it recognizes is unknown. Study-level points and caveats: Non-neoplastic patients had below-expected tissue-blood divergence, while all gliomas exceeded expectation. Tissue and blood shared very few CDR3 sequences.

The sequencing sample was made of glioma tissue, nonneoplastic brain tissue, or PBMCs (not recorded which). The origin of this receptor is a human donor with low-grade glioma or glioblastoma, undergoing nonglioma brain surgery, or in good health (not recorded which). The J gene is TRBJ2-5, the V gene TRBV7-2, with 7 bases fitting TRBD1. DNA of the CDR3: TGTGCCAGCAGCTTACAGACAGGGTTACAAGAGACCCAGTACTTC. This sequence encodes CASSLQTGLQETQYF.